These 32 T cell receptor beta chains share one sample of origin, sequenced in a study of cytomegalovirus exposure and HLA in healthy donors. This table comes from immunoSEQ multiplex PCR, and its TCRdb copy is limited to in-frame clones, with some not included. This sample has 150,000 to 200,000 clones, with roughly 84% found just once. The material sequenced was PBMCs. The receptors were sampled from a woman aged 18-29 years in good health and CMV-seropositive.

The chain couples TRBV12-5 to TRBJ1-1; the D is unclear. Germline lookup yields CDR1 LGHNT and CDR2 FRNRAP. Trimming pared 1 base from V and 3 bases from J, leaving 15 bases between. The CDR3 covers 16 residues. The CDR3: CASGLGLTGRYTEAFF. The CDR3 DNA is TGTGCTAGTGGTTTGGGATTGACGGGGAGGTACACTGAAGCTTTCTTT. Supplemented by reference TRBV12-5 and TRBJ1-1, the full variable domain reads DARVTQTPRHKVTEMGQEVTMRCQPILGHNTVFWYRQTMMQGLELLAYFRNRAPLDDSGMPKDRFSAEMPDATLATLKIQPSEPRDSAVYFCASGLGLTGRYTEAFFGQGTRLTVV.

The chain carries TRBV7-6 and TRBJ1-2; D might be TRBD1 (5 bases). Germline V CDR1 and CDR2: SGHVS, FNYEAQ. V was clipped by 5 bases and J by 3 bases, with 22 bases between them. The CDR3 loop spans 17 amino acids. The CDR3 region has the DNA TGTGCCAGCAGCCTAAGGGATCGGGCAGGGAATTACTATGGCTACACCTTC. It codes for CASSLRDRAGNYYGYTF.

This clone has just a few counts. This chain uses TRBV7-9 with TRBJ1-2; D is uncertain. The length of the CDR3 is 13 residues. With 0 bases removed from V and 2 bases from J, the gap between germline ends came to 4 bases. In germline, CDR1 is SEHNR, CDR2 FQNEAQ (reference sequence). This CDR3 reads CASSLALNYGYTF. The CDR3 bases are TGTGCCAGCAGCTTAGCCCTAAACTATGGCTACACCTTC.

This sequence joins TRBV9 and TRBJ2-7; D gene uncertain. Between the trimmed V and J ends, which lost 4 bases and 2 bases, there was a span of 13 bases. This CDR3 region has 14 residues. Germline CDR1 reads SGDLS; CDR2 reads YYNGEE. The chain's CDR3 is CASSSTSGPYEQYF. The DNA for the CDR3 is TGTGCCAGCAGCTCAACGTCGGGTCCCTACGAGCAGTACTTC.

The chain combines TRBV15 with TRBJ1-4; no definite D call. Trimming removed 5 bases from V and 4 bases from J, with 11 bases in between. Germline-derived CDR1 and CDR2 are LNHNV and YYDKDF (reference sequence). The CDR3 is 14 residues long. CDR3 sequence reads: CATSSARVNEKLFF. The CDR3, as DNA: TGTGCCACCAGCTCAGCGCGGGTTAATGAAAAACTGTTTTTT.

V usage is TRBV18 and J usage is TRBJ1-2; tentatively, D is TRBD1 (6 bases). Trimming removed 0 bases from V and 5 bases from J, with 13 bases in between. The germline V gene encodes CDR1 KGHSH and CDR2 LQKENI. The CDR3 contains 15 residues. The CDR3 reads CASSPPGASWYGYTF. The CDR3 nucleotides read TGTGCCAGCTCACCACCGGGGGCCAGCTGGTATGGCTACACCTTC. Looking up the rest from reference TRBV18 and TRBJ1-2 gives the full variable domain: NAGVMQNPRHLVRRRGQEARLRCSPMKGHSHVYWYRQLPEEGLKFMVYLQKENIIDESGMPKERFSAEFPKEGPSILRIQQVVRGDSAAYFCASSPPGASWYGYTFGSGTRLTVV.

The chain carries TRBV5-6 and TRBJ1-1; TRBD1 aligns across 7 bases. Germline CDR1 and CDR2: SGHDT and YYEEEE. With 4 bases clipped from V and 5 bases from J, the junction kept 5 bases outside the gene matches. The CDR3 totals 13 residues. The CDR3 bases are TGTGCCAGCAGCCGGTCAGGGGGGACTGAAGCTTTCTTT. Translated, it gives CASSRSGGTEAFF.

The chain combines TRBV6-1 with TRBJ1-2; D is undetermined. The V end lost 7 bases, the J end lost 8 bases, and 11 bases lay between the germline ends. In germline, CDR1 is MNHNS, CDR2 SASEGT. The CDR3 sequence is 11 residues long. As DNA, the CDR3 is TGTGCCAGCACCGAGGCGGGGGGCTACACCTTC. Translation: CASTEAGGYTF.

This chain links TRBV5-1 with TRBJ2-2; 7 bases map to TRBD1. Germline CDR1 and CDR2: SGHRS and YFSETQ. Trimming cost V 2 bases and J 4 bases; bases outside gene matches: 5. CDR3 length equals 15 residues. The CDR3 spells CASSFDRVGTGELFF. The CDR3, as DNA: TGCGCCAGCAGCTTCGACAGGGTCGGCACCGGGGAGCTGTTTTTT.

This sequence joins TRBV7-2 and TRBJ2-3; D ambiguous. There are 12 residues in the CDR3. CDR1 SGHTA and CDR2 FQGNSA come from the germline V gene. The V end lost 5 bases, the J end lost 5 bases, and 8 bases lay between the germline ends. The chain's CDR3 is CASSLPGDTQYF. CDR3 nucleotide sequence: TGTGCCAGCAGCCTACCTGGAGATACGCAGTATTTT.

The chain is built from TRBV19 and TRBJ1-1; D unclear. CDR3 length equals 14 residues. Germline lookup yields CDR1 LNHDA and CDR2 SQIVND (reference sequence). The V end lost 7 bases, the J end lost 4 bases, and 16 bases lay between the germline ends. This CDR3 is CASIWRYKFTEAFF. The CDR3 DNA reads TGTGCCAGTATATGGCGGTACAAATTCACTGAAGCTTTCTTT.

This chain joins TRBV6-1 and TRBJ1-5; 9 nucleotides agree with TRBD1. The CDR3 has 14 residues. With V trimmed by 6 bases and J by 7 bases, 7 bases remained unmatched. Germline V gene lookup returns CDR1 MNHNS and CDR2 SASEGT. This chain's CDR3 is CASRGTGSRQPQHF. The DNA of the CDR3 is TGTGCCAGCAGAGGGACAGGGTCCCGGCAGCCCCAGCATTTT.

The J gene is TRBJ1-3, the V gene TRBV6-1; no firm D call. This CDR3 is 14 amino acids long. V was shortened by 2 bases and J by 0 bases, with 5 bases between the two germline ends. The germline V gene has CDR1 MNHNS and CDR2 SASEGT. CDR3 sequence (DNA): TGTGCCAGCAGTGAACCCTACTCTGGAAACACCATATATTTT. Translating gives CASSEPYSGNTIYF.

This clone was picked up one time. The CDR3 spells CASTNSPGLVGYTF. In nucleotides, the CDR3 is TGTGCCAGCACCAATTCGCCGGGACTCGTCGGCTACACCTTC. This chain joins TRBV27 and TRBJ1-2; D is possibly TRBD1 (5 bases). V shed 7 bases and J shed 8 bases, with 20 bases lying between them. CDR3 size: 14 residues. Germline CDR1 MNHEY, CDR2 SMNVEV (reference sequence).

The chain has TRBV4-3 and TRBJ2-1, with 9 positions matching TRBD1. Germline loops: CDR1 LGHNA, CDR2 YSLEER. V lost 0 bases, J lost 16 bases, and 4 bases stayed unmatched. This CDR3 spans 12 amino acids. The CDR3 spells CASSQDWTGVFF. The CDR3 DNA reads TGCGCCAGCAGCCAAGATTGGACAGGGGTTTTCTTC.

The chain has TRBV11-2 and TRBJ2-2; 13 positions agree with TRBD2. Germline V gene data show CDR1 as SGHAT and CDR2 as FQNNGV. J lost 8 bases, V lost 4 bases, and 7 bases had no gene match. This CDR3 spans 16 amino acids. The CDR3 sequence is CASSSRLAGGKGELFF. The CDR3 region has the DNA TGTGCCAGCAGCTCCCGACTAGCGGGGGGTAAAGGGGAGCTGTTTTTT.

This chain uses TRBV7-9 with TRBJ1-1; 9 bases match TRBD1. Trimming at V came to 5 bases and at J to 4 bases, leaving 8 bases not matched to a gene. CDR3 size: 15 residues. Germline CDR1 is SEHNR and CDR2 is FQNEAQ (reference sequence). The CDR3 loop reads CASSPNRGRGTEAFF. DNA of the CDR3: TGTGCCAGCAGCCCTAACAGGGGGCGAGGCACTGAAGCTTTCTTT.

V and J are TRBV5-6 and TRBJ1-1; D not certain. Germline lookup yields CDR1 SGHDT and CDR2 YYEEEE. This CDR3 has 14 residues. V was pared by 0 bases and J by 0 bases, with 6 bases between. CDR3 sequence: CASSLVEMNTEAFF. The CDR3 coding sequence is TGTGCCAGCAGCTTGGTGGAGATGAACACTGAAGCTTTCTTT.

Only one count was recorded for this clone. The chain is built from TRBV7-2 and TRBJ1-2; tentatively, D is TRBD1 (5 bases). Germline V gene sequence: CDR1 SGHTA, CDR2 FQGNSA. The CDR3 length is 14 residues. Trimming took off 0 bases at V and 8 bases at J, with 13 bases between the two ends. As DNA, the CDR3 is TGTGCCAGCAGCTTAGCCGGGGGGGTAGAGGGCTACACCTTC. Protein product: CASSLAGGVEGYTF.

The chain uses TRBV6-5 and TRBJ1-2, with D perhaps TRBD1 (5 bases). The length of the CDR3 is 14 residues. V lost 4 bases, J lost 8 bases, and 17 bases lay in between. Germline V gives CDR1 MNHEY, CDR2 SVGAGI. Here the CDR3 reads CASSFQGASDGYTF. The CDR3 DNA reads as TGTGCCAGCAGTTTCCAAGGGGCGTCCGACGGCTACACCTTC.

This clone is a singleton in its sample. The chain employs TRBV9 and TRBJ2-1, with D possibly TRBD2 on 6 matching bases. The V end lost 1 base, the J end lost 0 bases, and 17 bases lay between the germline ends. Looked up from germline, CDR1 is SGDLS and CDR2 is YYNGEE. The CDR3 totals 18 residues. The CDR3 loop is CASSVSQAGLGSYNEQFF. The CDR3 bases are TGTGCCAGCAGCGTATCCCAGGCGGGGCTGGGCTCCTACAATGAGCAGTTCTTC.

The J gene is TRBJ1-1, the V gene TRBV4-1, with TRBD1 matching 9 bases. The V and J ends lost 6 bases and 3 bases, in that order; junction bases with no gene match: 2. The CDR3 covers 13 residues. Germline V gene data show CDR1 as MGHRA and CDR2 as YSYEKL. The CDR3 DNA reads TGCGCCAGCAGACGGACAGGGGACACTGAAGCTTTCTTT. Residues: CASRRTGDTEAFF.

This chain uses TRBV5-1 with TRBJ1-1, with D perhaps TRBD1 (6 bases). Germline V CDR1 and CDR2: SGHRS, YFSETQ. Trimming stripped 4 bases from V and 0 bases from J, with 13 bases between. This CDR3 is 15 amino acids long. CDR3 region: CASSLGQIMNTEAFF. The DNA for the CDR3 is TGCGCCAGCAGCCTAGGACAGATAATGAACACTGAAGCTTTCTTT.

The V call is TRBV6-7, the J call TRBJ2-4, with D possibly being TRBD2 (5 bases). TRBV6-7 is labeled an ORF, and its function is uncertain. V dropped 0 bases and J dropped 13 bases, with 7 bases sitting between them. There are 11 residues in the CDR3. The CDR3: CASSYSREQYF. CDR3 sequence (DNA): TGTGCCAGCAGTTACTCGAGGGAGCAGTACTTC.

This clone was seen only a few times. This chain links TRBV6-4 with TRBJ1-2; D might be TRBD1 (5 bases). V was cut by 0 bases and J by 8 bases, with 10 bases left in between. CDR1 is MRHNA and CDR2 is SNTAGT in the germline V gene. The CDR3 covers 13 residues. The CDR3: CASSDSEGVGYTF. The CDR3 DNA reads as TGTGCCAGCAGTGACTCGGAAGGGGTCGGCTACACCTTC.

The chain links TRBV5-4 to TRBJ2-5; the D gene is possibly TRBD2 (6 bases). Germline V gives CDR1 SGHNT, CDR2 YYREEE (reference sequence). This CDR3 contains 15 residues. V was trimmed by 5 bases and J by 5 bases, leaving 19 bases between them. CDR3 DNA: TGTGCCAGCAGACCCGGGACGCATGGGGGGGAGACCCAGTACTTC. Amino acid sequence: CASRPGTHGGETQYF.

This chain joins TRBV29-1 and TRBJ2-2; TRBD2 matches at 7 bases. The germline gives CDR1 SQVTM, CDR2 ANQGSEA. V shed 7 bases and J 4 bases; nucleotides not matched to a gene: 6. The CDR3 contains 13 residues. CDR3 sequence reads: CSGGTTTTGELFF. The CDR3 nucleotides read TGCAGCGGCGGGACTACCACCACCGGGGAGCTGTTTTTT.

The chain links TRBV5-6 to TRBJ1-1, with 9 bases identical to TRBD1. V shed 0 bases and J 6 bases; nucleotides not matched to a gene: 9. CDR1 is SGHDT, CDR2 YYEEEE, per germline. The CDR3 is 16 residues long. In nucleotides, the CDR3 is TGTGCCAGCAGCTTGGGTGTGGGACAGGGCGCACCTGAAGCTTTCTTT. Translation gives CASSLGVGQGAPEAFF.

The chain joins TRBV19 to TRBJ1-3; possibly TRBD1 for D (6 bases). Trimming cost V 4 bases and J 0 bases, with 19 bases left between them. Germline V CDR1 and CDR2: LNHDA, SQIVND (reference sequence). The CDR3 extends over 18 amino acids. Written as DNA, the CDR3 is TGTGCCAGTAGTAGCCAGATGATAGGGGGTTACTCTGGAAACACCATATATTTT. It translates to CASSSQMIGGYSGNTIYF.

The chain is built from TRBV10-1 and TRBJ2-2; weak D call: TRBD1 (5 bases). The germline V and J ends were trimmed by 7 bases and 0 bases, with 12 bases remaining between them. The germline V gene has CDR1 WNHNN and CDR2 SYGVQD (reference sequence). There are 15 residues in the CDR3. The CDR3 spells CASNRTRSNTGELFF. For the CDR3, the DNA is TGCGCCAGCAACCGGACACGGTCGAACACCGGGGAGCTGTTTTTT.

The genes are TRBV7-8 and TRBJ1-4, with 7 bases fitting TRBD1. CDR1 SGHVS and CDR2 FQNEAQ come from the germline V gene. This CDR3 region has 15 residues. V lost 4 bases and J lost 7; bases outside the gene matches: 9. The CDR3 here is CASSSRDSRGEKLFF. The CDR3 DNA reads TGTGCCAGCAGCTCGAGGGACAGTAGGGGTGAAAAACTGTTTTTT. Supplemented by reference TRBV7-8 and TRBJ1-4, the full variable domain reads GAGVSQSPRYKVAKRGQDVALRCDPISGHVSLFWYQQALGQGPEFLTYFQNEAQLDKSGLPSDRFFAERPEGSVSTLKIQRTQQEDSAVYLCASSSRDSRGEKLFFGSGTQLSVL.

The rearrangement joins TRBV7-9 to TRBJ1-2; TRBD1 aligns across 10 bases. The CDR3 extends over 19 amino acids. Germline CDR1 reads SEHNR; CDR2 reads FQNEAQ (reference sequence). Trimming removed 1 base from V and 1 base from J; junction bases left unmatched: 12. CDR3 loop: CASSLGGGGGQGVNYGYTF. The CDR3 DNA reads TGTGCCAGCAGCTTAGGAGGTGGAGGAGGACAGGGGGTTAACTATGGCTACACCTTC. The full variable domain, its missing parts supplied by reference TRBV7-9 and TRBJ1-2, is DTGVSQNPRHKITKRGQNVTFRCDPISEHNRLYWYRQTLGQGPEFLTYFQNEAQLEKSRLLSDRFSAERPKGSFSTLEIQRTEQGDSAMYLCASSLGGGGGQGVNYGYTFGSGTRLTVV.